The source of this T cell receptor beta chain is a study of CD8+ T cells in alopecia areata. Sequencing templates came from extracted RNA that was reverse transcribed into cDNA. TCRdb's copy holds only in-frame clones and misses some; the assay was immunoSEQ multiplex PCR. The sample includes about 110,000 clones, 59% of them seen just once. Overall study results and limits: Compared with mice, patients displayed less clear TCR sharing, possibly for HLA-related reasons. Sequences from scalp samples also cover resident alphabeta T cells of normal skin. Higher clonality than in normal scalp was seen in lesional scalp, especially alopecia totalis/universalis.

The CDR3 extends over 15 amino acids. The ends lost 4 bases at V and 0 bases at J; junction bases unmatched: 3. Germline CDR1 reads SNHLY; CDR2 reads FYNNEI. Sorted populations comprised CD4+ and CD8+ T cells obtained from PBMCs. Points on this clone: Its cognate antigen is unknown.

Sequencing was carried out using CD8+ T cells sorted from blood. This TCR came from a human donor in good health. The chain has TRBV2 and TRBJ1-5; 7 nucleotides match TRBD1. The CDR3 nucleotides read TGTGCCAGCAGTGCGGGACAGACTAGCAATCAGCCCCAGCATTTT. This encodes CASSAGQTSNQPQHF. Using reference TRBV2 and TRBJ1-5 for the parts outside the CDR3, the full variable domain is EPEVTQTPSHQVTQMGQEVILRCVPISNHLYFYWYRQILGQKVEFLVSFYNNEISEKSEIFDDQFSVERPDGSNFTLKIRSTKLEDSAMYFCASSAGQTSNQPQHFGDGTRLSIL.